Here is one TCR beta chain with its context. Its antigen is unidentified. The data were obtained in a study of cytomegalovirus exposure and HLA in healthy donors. At the level of the study: The use of the same platform for the 120 validation repertoires and the 666 first-cohort repertoires was reported by a later analysis. Findings and limits, study-wide: The dataset shows that most TCR sequences were rare, while some public TCRs occurred in many donors. High sensitivity and specificity were reportedly achieved when the classifier diagnosed cytomegalovirus status.

There are 14 residues in the CDR3. The germline V gene has CDR1 SEHNR and CDR2 FQNEAQ (reference sequence). V lost 3 bases and J 5 bases, leaving 14 bases between the germline ends. Assay used: immunoSEQ multiplex PCR; TCRdb lists only in-frame clones, some missing. The data contain 150,000 to 200,000 clones, around 90% of them seen just once; the ten biggest clones take up around 3%. The V call is TRBV7-9, the J call TRBJ2-7; D is perhaps TRBD2 (6 bases). This receptor was identified in a man aged 18 to 30 in good health and CMV-seronegative. Sequenced input: PBMCs. The CDR3 protein is CASSFGGIKDEQYF. DNA of the CDR3: TGTGCCAGCAGCTTCGGCGGGATAAAAGACGAGCAGTACTTC.